Listed below are T cell receptor beta chains from one sample, sequenced in a study of blood T cell repertoires in COVID-19. Generated by immunoSEQ multiplex PCR, the TCRdb table keeps only in-frame clones and is missing some. Of around 340,000 clones in the sample, around 83% were seen once. Sequenced sample: peripheral blood. The receptors stem from a man aged 25 to 45 with active or convalescent COVID-19. Each CDR3 is given with its conserved first and last residue. A D gene is named only where the DNA matches it firmly. Rows may omit the clone size; those that give it use once, few, many or a size class.

j_call: TRBJ1-2
v_call: TRBV9
clone_size: -
d_call: -
cdr3_aa: CASSAVNYGYTF
cdr3_nt: TGTGCCAGCAGCGCCGTGAACTATGGCTACACCTTC

j_call: TRBJ2-7
v_call: TRBV27
clone_size: -
d_call: -
cdr3_aa: CASSLSGGGNSYEQYF
cdr3_nt: TGTGCCAGCAGTTTATCAGGGGGGGGCAACTCCTACGAGCAGTACTTC

j_call: TRBJ1-3
v_call: TRBV30
clone_size: -
d_call: -
cdr3_aa: CAWSVKADLSGNTIYF
cdr3_nt: TGTGCCTGGAGTGTAAAGGCGGATCTCTCTGGAAACACCATATATTTT

j_call: TRBJ1-6
v_call: TRBV3-1/TRBV3-2
clone_size: -
d_call: -
cdr3_aa: CASSPERKQGGLYNSPLHF
cdr3_nt: TGTGCCAGCAGCCCGGAAAGGAAGCAGGGAGGGCTCTATAATTCACCCCTCCACTTT

j_call: TRBJ2-3
v_call: TRBV30
clone_size: -
d_call: -
cdr3_aa: CAWSVTANTQYF
cdr3_nt: TGTGCCTGGAGTGTAACAGCAAATACGCAGTATTTT

j_call: TRBJ2-7
v_call: TRBV28
clone_size: -
d_call: TRBD2
cdr3_aa: CASKAGGPVEQYF
cdr3_nt: TGTGCCAGCAAAGCGGGAGGGCCGGTAGAGCAGTACTTC

j_call: TRBJ2-1
v_call: TRBV18
clone_size: -
d_call: TRBD2
cdr3_aa: CASSPPLAGDEQFF
cdr3_nt: TGTGCCAGCTCACCACCGCTAGCGGGCGATGAGCAGTTCTTC

j_call: TRBJ2-1
v_call: TRBV11-2
clone_size: -
d_call: -
cdr3_aa: CASSLDRRDAQFF
cdr3_nt: TGTGCCAGCAGCTTAGATCGGCGGGATGCGCAGTTCTTC

j_call: TRBJ2-7
v_call: TRBV3-1/TRBV3-2
clone_size: -
d_call: -
cdr3_aa: CASSQRGTSYEQYF
cdr3_nt: TGTGCCAGCAGCCAGCGGGGCACCTCCTACGAGCAGTACTTC

j_call: TRBJ1-2
v_call: TRBV19
clone_size: -
d_call: -
cdr3_aa: CASSIDQDNYGYTF
cdr3_nt: TGTGCCAGTAGTATAGATCAGGATAACTATGGCTACACCTTC

j_call: TRBJ1-6
v_call: TRBV11-1
clone_size: -
d_call: -
cdr3_aa: CASSLGWGDSPLHF
cdr3_nt: TGTGCCAGCAGCTTGGGGTGGGGAGATTCACCCCTCCACTTT

j_call: TRBJ2-3
v_call: TRBV21-1
clone_size: -
d_call: -
cdr3_aa: CASSPDRGSSADTQYF
cdr3_nt: TGTGCCAGCAGCCCGGACAGGGGCTCTTCTGCAGATACGCAGTATTTT

j_call: TRBJ1-1
v_call: TRBV28
clone_size: -
d_call: -
cdr3_aa: CASSLITGYTEAFF
cdr3_nt: TGTGCCAGCAGTTTAATCACAGGTTACACTGAAGCTTTCTTT

j_call: TRBJ1-2
v_call: TRBV12-2
clone_size: -
d_call: -
cdr3_aa: CASRFPGQTFGYTF
cdr3_nt: TGTGCAAGTCGCTTCCCGGGACAGACCTTCGGCTACACCTTC

j_call: TRBJ2-2
v_call: TRBV19
clone_size: once
d_call: TRBD2
cdr3_aa: CASSNRASGRRGELFF
cdr3_nt: TGTGCCAGTAGTAATAGGGCTAGCGGGAGACGCGGGGAGCTGTTTTTT